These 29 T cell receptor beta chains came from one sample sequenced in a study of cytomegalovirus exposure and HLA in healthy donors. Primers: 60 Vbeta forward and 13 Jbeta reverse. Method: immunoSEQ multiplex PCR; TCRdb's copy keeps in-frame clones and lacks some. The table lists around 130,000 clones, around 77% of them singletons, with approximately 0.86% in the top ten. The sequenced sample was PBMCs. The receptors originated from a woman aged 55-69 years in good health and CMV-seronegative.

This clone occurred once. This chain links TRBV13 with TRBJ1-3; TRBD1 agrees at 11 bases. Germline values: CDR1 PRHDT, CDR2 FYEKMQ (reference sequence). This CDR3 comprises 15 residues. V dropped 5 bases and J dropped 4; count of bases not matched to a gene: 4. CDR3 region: CASSPRTGGGNTIYF. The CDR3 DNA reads TGTGCCAGCAGCCCACGGACAGGGGGCGGAAACACCATATATTTT.

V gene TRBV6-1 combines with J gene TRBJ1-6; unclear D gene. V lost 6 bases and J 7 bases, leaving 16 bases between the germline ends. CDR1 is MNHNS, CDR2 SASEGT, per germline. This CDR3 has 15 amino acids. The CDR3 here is CASRDRGRVNSPLHF. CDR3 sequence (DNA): TGTGCCAGCAGGGACCGTGGGAGGGTAAATTCACCCCTCCACTTT.

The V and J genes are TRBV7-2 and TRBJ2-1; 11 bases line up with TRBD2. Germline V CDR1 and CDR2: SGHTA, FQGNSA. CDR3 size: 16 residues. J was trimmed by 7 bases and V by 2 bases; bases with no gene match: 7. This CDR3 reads CASSLWGSGGGNEQFF. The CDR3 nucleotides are TGTGCCAGCAGCTTATGGGGTAGCGGGGGGGGGAATGAGCAGTTCTTC.

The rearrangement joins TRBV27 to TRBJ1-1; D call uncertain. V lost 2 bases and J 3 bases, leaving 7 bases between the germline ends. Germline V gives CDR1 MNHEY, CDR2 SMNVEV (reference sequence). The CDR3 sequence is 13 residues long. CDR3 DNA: TGTGCCAGCAGTTTAGTCATGTACACTGAAGCTTTCTTT. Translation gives CASSLVMYTEAFF.

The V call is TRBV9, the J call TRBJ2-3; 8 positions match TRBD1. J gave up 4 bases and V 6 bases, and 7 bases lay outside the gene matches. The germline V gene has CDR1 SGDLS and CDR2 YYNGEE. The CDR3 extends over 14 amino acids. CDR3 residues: CASTRTGYSDTQYF. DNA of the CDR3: TGTGCCAGCACCCGGACAGGGTACTCAGATACGCAGTATTTT.

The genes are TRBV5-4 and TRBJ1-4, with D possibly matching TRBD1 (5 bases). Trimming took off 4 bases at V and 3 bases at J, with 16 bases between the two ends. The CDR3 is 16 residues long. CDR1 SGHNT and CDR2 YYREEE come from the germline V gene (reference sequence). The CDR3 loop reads CASSPRGGMANEKLFF. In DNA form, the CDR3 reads TGTGCCAGCAGCCCCCGGGGGGGTATGGCTAATGAAAAACTGTTTTTT.

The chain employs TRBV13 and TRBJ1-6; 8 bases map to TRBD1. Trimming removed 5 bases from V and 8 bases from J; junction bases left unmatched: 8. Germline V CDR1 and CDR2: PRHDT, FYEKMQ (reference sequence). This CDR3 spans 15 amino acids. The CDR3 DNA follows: TGTGCCAGCAGCGAAGGCACAGGGGGTGATTCACCCCTCCACTTT. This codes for CASSEGTGGDSPLHF.

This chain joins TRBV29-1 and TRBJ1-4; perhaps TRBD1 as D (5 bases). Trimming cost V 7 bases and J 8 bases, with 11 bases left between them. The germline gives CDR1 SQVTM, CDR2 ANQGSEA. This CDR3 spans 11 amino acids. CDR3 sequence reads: CSARQLEKLFF. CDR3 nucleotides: TGCAGCGCGAGACAGTTGGAAAAACTGTTTTTT.

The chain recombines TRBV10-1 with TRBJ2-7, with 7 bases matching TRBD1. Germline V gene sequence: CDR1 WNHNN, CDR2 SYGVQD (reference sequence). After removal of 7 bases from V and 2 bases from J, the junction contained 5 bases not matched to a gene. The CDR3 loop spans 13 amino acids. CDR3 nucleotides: TGCGCCAGCACTAAAGGACAGGCCTACGAGCAGTACTTC. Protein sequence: CASTKGQAYEQYF.

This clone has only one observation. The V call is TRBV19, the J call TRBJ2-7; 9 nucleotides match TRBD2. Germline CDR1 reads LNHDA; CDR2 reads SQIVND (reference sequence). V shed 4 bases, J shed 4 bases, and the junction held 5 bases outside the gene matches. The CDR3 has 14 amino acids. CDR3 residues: CASSTAGLAYEQYF. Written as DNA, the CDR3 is TGTGCCAGTAGTACCGCGGGACTAGCTTACGAGCAGTACTTC.

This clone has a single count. The CDR3 sequence is CASSFGGANYGYTF. DNA for the CDR3: TGTGCCAGCAGCTTCGGGGGGGCCAACTATGGCTACACCTTC. The chain joins TRBV5-4 to TRBJ1-2; D is perhaps TRBD1 (6 bases). CDR3 length equals 14 residues. Germline V gives CDR1 SGHNT, CDR2 YYREEE (reference sequence). V was clipped by 2 bases and J by 2 bases, with 10 bases between them.

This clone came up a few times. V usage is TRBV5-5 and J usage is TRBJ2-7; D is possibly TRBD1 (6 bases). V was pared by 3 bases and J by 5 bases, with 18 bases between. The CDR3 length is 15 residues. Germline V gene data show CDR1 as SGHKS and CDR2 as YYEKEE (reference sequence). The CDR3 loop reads CASSSLSRGRNEQYF. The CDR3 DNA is TGTGCCAGCAGCTCCCTATCCAGGGGTAGGAACGAGCAGTACTTC.

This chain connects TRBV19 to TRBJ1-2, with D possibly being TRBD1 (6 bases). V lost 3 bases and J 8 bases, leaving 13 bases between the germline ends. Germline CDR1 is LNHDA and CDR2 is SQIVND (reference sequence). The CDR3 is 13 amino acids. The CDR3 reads CASSIGVGAGYTF. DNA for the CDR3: TGTGCCAGTAGTATCGGCGTGGGGGCAGGCTACACCTTC.

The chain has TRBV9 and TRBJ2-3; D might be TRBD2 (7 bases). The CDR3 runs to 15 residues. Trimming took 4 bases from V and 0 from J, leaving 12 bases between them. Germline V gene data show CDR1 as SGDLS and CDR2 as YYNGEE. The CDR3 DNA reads TGTGCCAGCAGCCTAGAGGGGGGGAGCACAGATACGCAGTATTTT. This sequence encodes CASSLEGGSTDTQYF.

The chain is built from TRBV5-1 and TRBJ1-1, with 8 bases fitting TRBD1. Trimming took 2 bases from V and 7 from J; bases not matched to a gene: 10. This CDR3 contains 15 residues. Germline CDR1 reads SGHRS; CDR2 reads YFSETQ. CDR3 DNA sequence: TGCGCCAGCAGCTTACCCGGGACAGGTCTCAGTGAAGCTTTCTTT. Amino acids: CASSLPGTGLSEAFF.

CDR3 nucleotide sequence: TGTGCCAGTAGTACCCCCCTGCGGCAGGGGGGCGATCAGCCCCAGCATTTT. Its protein is CASSTPLRQGGDQPQHF. The rearrangement links TRBV19 to TRBJ1-5; TRBD1 agrees at 7 bases. Trimming cost V 4 bases and J 5 bases; bases outside gene matches: 14. The CDR3 extends over 17 amino acids. CDR1 and CDR2 from the germline V gene are LNHDA and SQIVND (reference sequence).

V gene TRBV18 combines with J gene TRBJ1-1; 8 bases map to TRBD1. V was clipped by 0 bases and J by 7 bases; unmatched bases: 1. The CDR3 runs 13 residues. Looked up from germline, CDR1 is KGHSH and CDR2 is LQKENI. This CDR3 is CASSPPTGVEAFF. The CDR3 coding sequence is TGTGCCAGCTCACCACCGACAGGGGTTGAAGCTTTCTTT.

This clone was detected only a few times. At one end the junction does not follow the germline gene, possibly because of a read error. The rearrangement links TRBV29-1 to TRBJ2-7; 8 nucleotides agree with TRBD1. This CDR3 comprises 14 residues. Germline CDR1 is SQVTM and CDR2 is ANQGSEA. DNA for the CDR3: TGCAGCGTGGAAGACAGGGGCGTCTCCTACGAGCAGTACTTC. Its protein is CSVEDRGVSYEQYF.

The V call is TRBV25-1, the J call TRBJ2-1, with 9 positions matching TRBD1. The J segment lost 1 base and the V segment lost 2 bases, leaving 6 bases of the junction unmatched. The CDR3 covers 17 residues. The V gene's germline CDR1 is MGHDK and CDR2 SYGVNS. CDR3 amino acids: CASSEGQGKKSYNEQFF. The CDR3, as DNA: TGTGCCAGCAGTGAAGGACAGGGGAAAAAGTCCTACAATGAGCAGTTCTTC.

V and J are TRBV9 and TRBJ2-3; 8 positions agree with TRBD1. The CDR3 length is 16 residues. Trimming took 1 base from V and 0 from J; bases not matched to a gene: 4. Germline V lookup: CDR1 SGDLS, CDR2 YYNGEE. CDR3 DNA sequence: TGTGCCAGCAGCGTATCTCAGGGGGCAAGCACAGATACGCAGTATTTT. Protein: CASSVSQGASTDTQYF. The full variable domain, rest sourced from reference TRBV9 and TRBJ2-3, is DSGVTQTPKHLITATGQRVTLRCSPRSGDLSVYWYQQSLDQGLQFLIQYYNGEERAKGNILERFSAQQFPDLHSELNLSSLELGDSALYFCASSVSQGASTDTQYFGPGTRLTVL.

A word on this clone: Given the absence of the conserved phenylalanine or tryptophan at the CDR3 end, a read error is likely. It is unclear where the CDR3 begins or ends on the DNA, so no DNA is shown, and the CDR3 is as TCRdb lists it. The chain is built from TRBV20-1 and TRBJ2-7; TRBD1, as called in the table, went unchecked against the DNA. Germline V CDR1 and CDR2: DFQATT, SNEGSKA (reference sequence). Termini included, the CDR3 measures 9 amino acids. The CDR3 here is CSAGRQGTL.

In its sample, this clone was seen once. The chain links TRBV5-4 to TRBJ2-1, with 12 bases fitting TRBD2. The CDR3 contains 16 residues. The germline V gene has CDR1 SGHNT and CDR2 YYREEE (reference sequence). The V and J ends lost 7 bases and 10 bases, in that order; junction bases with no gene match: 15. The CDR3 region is CASGPTSGGPGIEQFF. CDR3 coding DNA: TGTGCCAGCGGCCCTACTAGCGGGGGGCCAGGGATAGAGCAGTTCTTC.

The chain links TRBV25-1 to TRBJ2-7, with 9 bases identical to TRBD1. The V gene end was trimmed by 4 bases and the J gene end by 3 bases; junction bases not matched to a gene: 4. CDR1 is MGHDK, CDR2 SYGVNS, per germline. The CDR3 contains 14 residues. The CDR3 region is CASSGDRVIYEQYF. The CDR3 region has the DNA TGTGCCAGCAGTGGGGACAGGGTAATCTACGAGCAGTACTTC.

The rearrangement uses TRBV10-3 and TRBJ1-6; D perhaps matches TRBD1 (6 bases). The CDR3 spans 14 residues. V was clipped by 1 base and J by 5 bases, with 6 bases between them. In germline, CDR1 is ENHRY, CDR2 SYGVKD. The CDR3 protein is CAISEYRDNSPLHF. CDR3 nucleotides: TGTGCCATCAGTGAGTACAGGGATAATTCACCCCTCCACTTT.

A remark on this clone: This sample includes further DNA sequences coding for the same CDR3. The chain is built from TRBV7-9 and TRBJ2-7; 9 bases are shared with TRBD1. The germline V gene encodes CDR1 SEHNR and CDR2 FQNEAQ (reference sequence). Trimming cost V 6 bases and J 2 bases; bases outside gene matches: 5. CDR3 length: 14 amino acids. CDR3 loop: CASSPRDRAYEQYF. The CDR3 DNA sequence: TGTGCCAGCAGTCCCCGGGACAGGGCCTACGAGCAGTACTTC.

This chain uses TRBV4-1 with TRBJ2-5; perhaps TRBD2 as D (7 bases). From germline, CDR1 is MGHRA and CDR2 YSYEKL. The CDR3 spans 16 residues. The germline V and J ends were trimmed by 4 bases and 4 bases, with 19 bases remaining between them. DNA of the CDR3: TGCGCCAGCAGCCCCCGGGGGGCGGGAGTGGGAGAGACCCAGTACTTC. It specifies CASSPRGAGVGETQYF.

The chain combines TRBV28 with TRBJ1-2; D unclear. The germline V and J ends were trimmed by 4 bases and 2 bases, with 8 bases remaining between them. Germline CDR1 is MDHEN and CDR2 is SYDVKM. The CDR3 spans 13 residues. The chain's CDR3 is CASSSGKNYGYTF. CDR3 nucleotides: TGTGCCAGCAGTTCGGGAAAAAACTATGGCTACACCTTC.

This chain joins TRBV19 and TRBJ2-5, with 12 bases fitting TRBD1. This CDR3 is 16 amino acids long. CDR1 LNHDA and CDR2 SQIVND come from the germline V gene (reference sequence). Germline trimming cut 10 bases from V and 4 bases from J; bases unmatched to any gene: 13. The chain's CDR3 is CATKRGQGAQAETQYF. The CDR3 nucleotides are TGTGCCACCAAACGGGGACAGGGGGCGCAGGCAGAGACCCAGTACTTC. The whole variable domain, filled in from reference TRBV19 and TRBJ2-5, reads DGGITQSPKYLFRKEGQNVTLSCEQNLNHDAMYWYRQDPGQGLRLIYYSQIVNDFQKGDIAEGYSVSREKKESFPLTVTSAQKNPTAFYLCATKRGQGAQAETQYFGPGTRLLVL.

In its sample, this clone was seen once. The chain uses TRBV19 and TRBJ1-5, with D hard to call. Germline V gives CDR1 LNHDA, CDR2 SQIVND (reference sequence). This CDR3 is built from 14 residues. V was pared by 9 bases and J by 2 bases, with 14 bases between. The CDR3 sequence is CASGPLGGNQPQHF. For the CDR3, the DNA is TGTGCCAGCGGCCCTCTTGGAGGCAATCAGCCCCAGCATTTT.